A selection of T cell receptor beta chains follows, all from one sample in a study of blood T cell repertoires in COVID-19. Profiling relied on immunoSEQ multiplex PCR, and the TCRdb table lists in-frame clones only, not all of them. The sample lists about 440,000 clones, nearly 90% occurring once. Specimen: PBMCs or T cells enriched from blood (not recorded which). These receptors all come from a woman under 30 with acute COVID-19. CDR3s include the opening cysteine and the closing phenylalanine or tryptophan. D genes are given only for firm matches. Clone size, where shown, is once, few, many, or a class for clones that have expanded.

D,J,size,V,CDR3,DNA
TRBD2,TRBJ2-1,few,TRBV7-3,CASSSKSGGDNEQFF,TGTGCCAGCAGCTCCAAGAGCGGGGGTGACAATGAGCAGTTCTTC
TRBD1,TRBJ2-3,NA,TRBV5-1,CASSLVGTGRDTQYF,TGCGCCAGCAGCTTGGTCGGGACAGGTAGAGATACGCAGTATTTT
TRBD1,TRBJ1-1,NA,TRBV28,CASSSQGDGGTEAFF,TGTGCCAGCAGTTCCCAGGGGGACGGAGGCACTGAAGCTTTCTTT
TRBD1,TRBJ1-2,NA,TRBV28,CASKNLRTGLNYGYTF,TGTGCCAGCAAAAATCTTCGGACAGGATTAAACTATGGCTACACCTTC
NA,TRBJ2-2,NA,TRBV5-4,CASSSLATVTGELFF,TGTGCCAGCAGCTCCCTAGCTACCGTCACCGGGGAGCTGTTTTTT
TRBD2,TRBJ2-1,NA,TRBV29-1,CSVGGSGRESSYNEQFF,TGCAGCGTTGGTGGTAGCGGGAGGGAGAGCTCCTACAATGAGCAGTTCTTC
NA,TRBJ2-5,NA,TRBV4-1,CASSRGPLETQYF,TGCGCCAGCAGCCGGGGGCCTTTAGAGACCCAGTACTTC
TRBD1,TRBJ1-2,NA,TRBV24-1,CATSDAGTRDRTITNYGYTF,TGTGCCACCAGTGATGCCGGAACCCGGGACAGGACAATTACTAACTATGGCTACACCTTC
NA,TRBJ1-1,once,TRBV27,CASSLDRNTEAFF,TGTGCCAGCAGTTTAGATAGGAACACTGAAGCTTTCTTT
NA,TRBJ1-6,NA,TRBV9,CASSAYSTGNNSPLHF,TGTGCCAGCAGCGCCTATTCGACAGGCAATAATTCACCCCTCCACTTT
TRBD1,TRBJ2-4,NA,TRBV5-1,CASSSLDREDKNIQYF,TGCGCCAGCAGCTCCCTGGACAGGGAGGACAAAAACATTCAGTACTTC
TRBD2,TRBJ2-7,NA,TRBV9,CASSVTLTSSEQYF,TGTGCCAGCAGCGTAACCCTGACTAGCTCCGAGCAGTACTTC
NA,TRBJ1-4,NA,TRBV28,CASSTPGGNNEKLFF,TGTGCCAGCAGTACCCCGGGGGGAAATAATGAAAAACTGTTTTTT
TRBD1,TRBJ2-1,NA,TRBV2,CASRSGTGSYNEQFF,TGTGCCAGCAGATCCGGGACAGGGAGCTACAATGAGCAGTTCTTC
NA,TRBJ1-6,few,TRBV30,CAWDRSIGNSPLHF,TGTGCCTGGGACCGTTCTATCGGTAATTCACCCCTCCACTTT
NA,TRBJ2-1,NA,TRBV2,CASSEQVEQFF,TGTGCCAGCAGTGAGCAGGTTGAGCAGTTCTTC
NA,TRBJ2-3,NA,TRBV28,CASSQGRADTQYF,TGTGCCAGCAGTCAGGGTAGGGCAGATACGCAGTATTTT
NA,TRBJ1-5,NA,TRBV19,CASQGSRNQPQHF,TGTGCTTCACAGGGTTCGCGCAATCAGCCCCAGCATTTT
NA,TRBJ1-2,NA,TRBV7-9,CASSLTGAHGYTF,TGTGCCAGCAGCCTCACAGGCGCGCATGGCTACACCTTC
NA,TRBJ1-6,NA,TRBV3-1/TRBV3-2,CASSQDGGDSPLHF,TGTGCCAGCAGCCAAGATGGCGGGGATTCACCCCTCCACTTT
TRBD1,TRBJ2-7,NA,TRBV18,CASSSPGTGGYEQYF,TGTGCCAGCTCATCTCCCGGGACAGGGGGTTACGAGCAGTACTTC
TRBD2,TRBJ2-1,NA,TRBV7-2,CASSSLAGGPYNEQFF,TGTGCCAGCAGCTCACTAGCGGGGGGGCCCTACAATGAGCAGTTCTTC
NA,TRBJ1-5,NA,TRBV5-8,CASSLGDGGGSNQPQHF,TGTGCCAGCAGCTTGGGGGATGGGGGGGGTTCCAATCAGCCCCAGCATTTT
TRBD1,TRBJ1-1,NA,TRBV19,CASSLQGKNTEAFF,TGTGCCAGTAGCCTACAGGGGAAAAACACTGAAGCTTTCTTT
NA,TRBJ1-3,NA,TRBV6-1,CASSELGDGNTIYF,TGTGCCAGCAGTGAATTAGGGGATGGAAACACCATATATTTT
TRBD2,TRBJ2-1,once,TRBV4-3,CASSQDLSSGTSYNEQFF,TGCGCCAGCAGCCAAGATCTTAGTAGCGGGACTTCCTACAATGAGCAGTTCTTC
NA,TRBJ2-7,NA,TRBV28,CATKSEWPNGYEQYF,TGTGCCACCAAAAGCGAGTGGCCAAATGGCTACGAGCAGTACTTC
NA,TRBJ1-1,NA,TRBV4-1,CASSQDFGQNTEAFF,TGCGCCAGCAGCCAAGATTTCGGACAGAACACTGAAGCTTTCTTT
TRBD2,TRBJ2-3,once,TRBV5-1,CASSGNSGSARTDTQYF,TGCGCCAGCAGCGGAAATAGCGGGAGCGCGCGCACAGATACGCAGTATTTT
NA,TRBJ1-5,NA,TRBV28,CASGSGAVYSNQPQHF,TGTGCCAGCGGCTCTGGGGCAGTCTATAGCAATCAGCCCCAGCATTTT
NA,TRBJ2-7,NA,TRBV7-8,CASSTSSTRSSYEQYF,TGTGCCAGCAGCACTAGTTCGACTCGTAGCTCCTACGAGCAGTACTTC
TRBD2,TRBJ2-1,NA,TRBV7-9,CASSGGRANEQFF,TGTGCCAGCAGCGGCGGGAGGGCGAATGAGCAGTTCTTC
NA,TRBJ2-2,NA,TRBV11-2,CASSHPGRLVVGSGELFF,TGTGCCAGCAGCCACCCGGGGAGGCTCGTGGTTGGTTCCGGGGAGCTGTTTTTT
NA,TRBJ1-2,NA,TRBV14,CASSQDSVQAGQGYTF,TGTGCCAGCAGCCAAGATTCAGTTCAGGCAGGCCAAGGCTACACCTTC
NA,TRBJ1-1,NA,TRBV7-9,CASSQQGGTEAFF,TGTGCCAGCAGCCAGCAAGGGGGCACTGAAGCTTTCTTT
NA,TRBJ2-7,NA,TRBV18,CASSQGETYEQYF,TGTGCCAGCTCACAGGGGGAGACCTACGAGCAGTACTTC
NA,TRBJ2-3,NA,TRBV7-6,CASSLGQMAVDTQYF,TGTGCCAGCAGCTTAGGACAGATGGCCGTAGATACGCAGTATTTT
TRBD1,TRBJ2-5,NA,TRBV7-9,CASSRQMGQYQETQYF,TGTGCCAGCAGCCGCCAAATGGGACAGTACCAAGAGACCCAGTACTTC
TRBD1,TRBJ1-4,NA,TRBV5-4,CASSYGGTGLEKLFF,TGTGCCAGCAGCTACGGAGGGACAGGGCTCGAAAAACTGTTTTTT
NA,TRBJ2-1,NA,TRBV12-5,CASGLGQSYNEQFF,TGTGCTAGTGGTTTGGGACAGTCCTACAATGAGCAGTTCTTC
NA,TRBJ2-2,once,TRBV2,CASRAHYTGELFF,TGTGCCAGCAGGGCACATTACACCGGGGAGCTGTTTTTT
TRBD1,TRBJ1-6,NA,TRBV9,CASSVAGRGPNSPLHF,TGTGCCAGCAGCGTAGCGGGCAGGGGGCCTAATTCACCCCTCCACTTT
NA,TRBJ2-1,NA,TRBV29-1,CSVKGARSYNEQFF,TGCAGCGTTAAAGGGGCGCGCTCCTACAATGAGCAGTTCTTC
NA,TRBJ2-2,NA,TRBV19,CASSIQSSEAGELFF,TGTGCCAGTAGTATACAATCAAGTGAGGCCGGGGAGCTGTTTTTT
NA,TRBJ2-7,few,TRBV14,CASSQVQLYEQYF,TGTGCCAGCAGCCAAGTCCAACTCTACGAGCAGTACTTC
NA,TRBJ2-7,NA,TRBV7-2,CASSLNPSYEQYF,TGTGCCAGCAGCTTAAACCCGAGCTACGAGCAGTACTTC